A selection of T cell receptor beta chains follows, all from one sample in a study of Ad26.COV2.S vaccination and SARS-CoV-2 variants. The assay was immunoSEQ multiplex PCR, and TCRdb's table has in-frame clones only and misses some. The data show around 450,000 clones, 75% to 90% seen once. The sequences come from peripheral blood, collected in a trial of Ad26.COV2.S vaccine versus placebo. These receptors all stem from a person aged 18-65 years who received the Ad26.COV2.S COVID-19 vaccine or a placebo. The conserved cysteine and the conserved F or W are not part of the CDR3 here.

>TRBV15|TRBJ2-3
ATSRREGADTQY
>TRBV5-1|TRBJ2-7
ASSLGQARPHEQY
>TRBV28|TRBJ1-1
ASSLGVRGAF
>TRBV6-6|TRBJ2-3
ASSYSGGLDTQY
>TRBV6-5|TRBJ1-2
ASSYGGAGGYT
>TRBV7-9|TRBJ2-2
ASRWGAGELF
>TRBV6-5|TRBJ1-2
ASRKRGVGQGFM
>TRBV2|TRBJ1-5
ASSELQNQPQH
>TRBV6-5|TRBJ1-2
ASSYQGPSYGYT
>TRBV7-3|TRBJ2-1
ASSPAGSYNEQF
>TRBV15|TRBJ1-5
ATSRGGLNIHQPQH
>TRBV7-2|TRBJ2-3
ASSFLSGASTDTQY
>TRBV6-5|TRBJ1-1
ASTPGAGGEAF
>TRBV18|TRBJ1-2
ASSPERSGGYT
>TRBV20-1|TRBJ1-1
SARGGTEAF
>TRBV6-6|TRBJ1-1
ASRGQVYTEAF
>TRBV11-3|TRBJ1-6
ASSPHGTENSPLH
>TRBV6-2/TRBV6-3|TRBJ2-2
ASSLTQNTGELF
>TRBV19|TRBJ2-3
ASSIFSITDTQY
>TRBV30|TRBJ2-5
AWSPRETQY
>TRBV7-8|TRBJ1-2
ASSLSSAATYGYT
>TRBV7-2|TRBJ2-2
ASSLVVGTWELF
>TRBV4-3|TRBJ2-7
ASSQIWGPYEQY
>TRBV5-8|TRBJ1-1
ASSRWEGMAEAF
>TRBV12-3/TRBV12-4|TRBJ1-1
ASNRTPRRAF